This T cell receptor (beta chain) was identified during a study of blood T cells in healthy people across ages. Then a second PCR, running roughly 7 to 11 cycles, was carried out with a sample-barcoded 5' primer and a J-beta primer mix. From the 5' RACE reads, TCRdb called clonotypes with MiXCR, one entry per CDR3 protein. The sample contains about 510,000 distinct CDR3 sequences, around a quarter of which appear only once. Those donating, healthy Caucasian individuals from Russia, were aged about 6 to 100. The CDR3 consists of 11 residues. Germline CDR1 MNHEY, CDR2 SVGEGT. The same sample was also used in a study of T cells of mothers and their children.

V gene TRBV6-2 or TRBV6-3 combines with J gene TRBJ2-1; D call uncertain. The J call is in doubt because the DNA end fits TRBJ2-7 better. The sequenced sample was blood. The clonotype was recovered from a boy younger than 10 in good health. The CDR3 region has the DNA TGTGCCAGCAGTTACTTCCACGAGCAGTACTTC. Its protein product is CASSYFHEQYF.